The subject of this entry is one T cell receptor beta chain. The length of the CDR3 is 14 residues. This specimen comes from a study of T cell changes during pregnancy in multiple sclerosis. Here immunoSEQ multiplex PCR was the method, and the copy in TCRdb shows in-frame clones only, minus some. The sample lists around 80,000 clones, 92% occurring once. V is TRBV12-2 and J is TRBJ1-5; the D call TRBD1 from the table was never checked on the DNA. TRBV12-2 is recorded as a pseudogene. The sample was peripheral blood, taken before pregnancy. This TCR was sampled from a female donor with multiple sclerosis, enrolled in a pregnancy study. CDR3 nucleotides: TGTGCAAGTCGCTTAGGGCAGAGCAATCAGCCCCAGCATTTT. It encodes CASRLGQSNQPQHF.